A selection of T cell receptor beta chains follows, all from one sample in a study of blood T cells in healthy people across ages. TCRdb used MiXCR to reprocess the 5' RACE reads, holding one entry per CDR3 protein. The sample yields almost 1 million distinct CDR3 sequences, roughly 51% seen once. The sample taken for sequencing was blood. The receptor set was obtained from a woman aged 55-70 years in good health. The CDR3 runs from the conserved cysteine through the conserved F or W. D genes are given only for firm matches. The size entry is marked missing in some rows and otherwise reads once, few, many or a size class.

d_call	v_call	j_call	cdr3_length	clone_size	cdr3_nt	cdr3_aa
NA	TRBV12-3/TRBV12-4	TRBJ2-3	15	few	TGTGCCAGCAGACATGGCGTCCTAGACACAGATACGCAGTATTTT	CASRHGVLDTDTQYF
NA	TRBV18	TRBJ1-2	15	NA	TGTGCCAGCTCATCGGCTGCTGGGGGCGACTATGGCTACACCTTC	CASSSAAGGDYGYTF
NA	TRBV29-1	TRBJ2-3	14	many	TGCAGCGTTGCCCGTGAAAACCGGGTTAGGGCGCAGTATTTT	CSVARENRVRAQYF
TRBD2	TRBV7-9	TRBJ2-7	13	few	TGTGCCAGCAGCTCCGGGACTAGCGCCGAGCAGTACTTC	CASSSGTSAEQYF
NA	TRBV12-3/TRBV12-4	TRBJ2-1	15	NA	TGTGCCAGCAGTTTTATTAGGACCGGCGGTAATGAGCAGTTCTTC	CASSFIRTGGNEQFF
TRBD1	TRBV28	TRBJ2-5	15	NA	TGTGCCAGCAGTTCGCCCGGGACAGGGAAAGAGACCCAGTACTTC	CASSSPGTGKETQYF
TRBD1	TRBV6-2/TRBV6-3	TRBJ2-1	17	NA	TGTGCCAGCAGTTACTCGATCGACAGGGGCTCCTACAATGAGCAGTTCTTC	CASSYSIDRGSYNEQFF
NA	TRBV12-3/TRBV12-4	TRBJ2-1	14	NA	TGTGCCAGCAGTTTTGGGCTCCATCTGGGTGAGCAGTTCTTC	CASSFGLHLGEQFF
TRBD1	TRBV28	TRBJ2-3	17	few	TGTGCCAGCAGGGAATTACCGGGACAGGGGGCTTCGGGTACGCAGTATTTT	CASRELPGQGASGTQYF
NA	TRBV23-1	TRBJ2-3	15	NA	TGCGCCAGCACCTCCCGACCCCCCAAGTTGGATACGCAGTATTTT	CASTSRPPKLDTQYF
NA	TRBV12-3/TRBV12-4	TRBJ2-4	13	many	TGTGCCAGCACTCCGGGGTTCAAAAACATTCAGTACTTC	CASTPGFKNIQYF
TRBD1	TRBV5-1	TRBJ2-7	14	NA	TGCGCCAGCAAGGGACAGGGAGGAAACTACGAGCAGTACTTC	CASKGQGGNYEQYF
NA	TRBV7-9	TRBJ1-4	14	NA	TGTGCCAGCAGCTTCCCAGATGTTAATGAAAAACTGTTTTTT	CASSFPDVNEKLFF
NA	TRBV10-3	TRBJ2-7	12	NA	TGTGCCATCAGTCCGGCCCTCTACGAGCAGTACTTC	CAISPALYEQYF
NA	TRBV6-2/TRBV6-3	TRBJ2-1	12	NA	TGTGCCAGCGTCGGATCCTACAATGAGCAGTTCTTC	CASVGSYNEQFF